This TCR beta chain was documented in a study of blood T cell repertoires in COVID-19. In the study overall: Samples came from the United States, Italy and Spain, spanning acute and convalescent COVID-19. Sources were T cells, B-cell-depleted T cells, or PBMCs; the material itself was cDNA or gDNA.

This clone was seen a handful of times. The study drew participants aged roughly 18 to 95 years from fewer than 30 US areas. Researchers sorted participants into cohorts using their self-reported clinical history. This table comes from immunoSEQ multiplex PCR, and its TCRdb copy is limited to in-frame clones, with some not included. The table shows 130,000 to 150,000 clones, with roughly 88% occurring only once. Specimen: PBMCs or T cells enriched from blood (not recorded which). This clonotype was obtained from a woman between 25 and 40 years old with acute COVID-19.

In DNA form, the CDR3 reads TGCGCCAGCAGCCAAGGGGTCCAGGTTGCGCAGTATTTT. Protein product: CASSQGVQVAQYF. J is TRBJ2-3 and V is TRBV4-3; D unclear. CDR1 and CDR2 (germline): LGHNA, YSLEER. The CDR3 has 13 residues. Deletions cut 1 base from V and 10 bases from J, with 12 bases between.